The 32 T cell receptor beta chains listed next were all sequenced from one sample in a study of blood T cell repertoires in COVID-19. Profiling relied on immunoSEQ multiplex PCR, and the TCRdb table lists in-frame clones only, not all of them. Of some 150,000 clones listed, 70% to 90% are singletons. The sequenced material came from peripheral blood. All receptors derive from a man aged 35 to 55 with acute or convalescent COVID-19.

This clone was counted between two and nine times. The V and J genes are TRBV10-3 and TRBJ1-2; 7 nucleotides line up with TRBD1. Germline V gene lookup returns CDR1 ENHRY and CDR2 SYGVKD. V was clipped by 4 bases and J by 0 bases; unmatched bases: 5. CDR3 length equals 15 residues. CDR3 residues: CAISGRDSPNYGYTF. The CDR3 region has the DNA TGTGCCATCAGTGGACGGGACAGCCCTAACTATGGCTACACCTTC.

The gene calls are TRBV11-2 and TRBJ1-4; tentative D call: TRBD1 (5 bases). This CDR3 region has 15 residues. With 0 bases removed from V and 7 bases from J, the gap between germline ends came to 12 bases. CDR1 SGHAT and CDR2 FQNNGV come from the germline V gene. The CDR3 reads CASSLEGQGFEKLFF. The DNA of the CDR3 is TGTGCCAGCAGCTTAGAGGGGCAGGGTTTTGAAAAACTGTTTTTT.

The chain joins TRBV18 to TRBJ2-7, with a possible D match to TRBD2 (6 bases). CDR1 is KGHSH and CDR2 is LQKENI in the germline V gene. The CDR3 has 14 amino acids. Trimming pared 3 bases from V and 2 bases from J, leaving 11 bases between. In DNA form, the CDR3 reads TGTGCCAGCTCACCTGGACTACCGACCTACGAGCAGTACTTC. This sequence encodes CASSPGLPTYEQYF.

The V gene is TRBV19, the J gene TRBJ2-5, with 7 bases that match TRBD1. The CDR3 runs 15 residues. Germline loops: CDR1 LNHDA, CDR2 SQIVND (reference sequence). J gave up 6 bases and V 5 bases, and 12 bases lay outside the gene matches. The DNA of the CDR3 is TGTGCCAGTAGTGCCCAAAACAGGGGTTGGCAGACCCAGTACTTC. It encodes CASSAQNRGWQTQYF.

The CDR3 nucleotides read TGTGCTAGTGGTTTGACGGGAAGCTCTGGAAACACCATATATTTT. Its translation is CASGLTGSSGNTIYF. J is TRBJ1-3 and V is TRBV12-5; D uncertain. Germline CDR1 is LGHNT and CDR2 is FRNRAP. The V gene lost 2 bases and the J gene lost 0 bases, with 8 bases spanning the gap. CDR3 length: 15 amino acids. The variable domain in full, with the rest retrieved from reference TRBV12-5 and TRBJ1-3, is DARVTQTPRHKVTEMGQEVTMRCQPILGHNTVFWYRQTMMQGLELLAYFRNRAPLDDSGMPKDRFSAEMPDATLATLKIQPSEPRDSAVYFCASGLTGSSGNTIYFGEGSWLTVV.

CDR3 coding DNA: TGTGCCAGCTCACCGGGACAGGGGGACGTGAGTGGCTACACCTTC. Translating it yields CASSPGQGDVSGYTF. This rearrangement joins TRBV18 to TRBJ1-2; 11 bases agree with TRBD1. This CDR3 has 15 residues. Germline values: CDR1 KGHSH, CDR2 LQKENI. V dropped 3 bases and J dropped 7; count of bases not matched to a gene: 7.

J is TRBJ1-3 and V is TRBV19; D gene ambiguous. The CDR3 loop spans 14 amino acids. With 5 bases removed from V and 6 bases from J, the gap between germline ends came to 14 bases. Per the germline V gene, CDR1 is LNHDA and CDR2 is SQIVND (reference sequence). This chain's CDR3 is CASSQVGLPNTIYF. As DNA, the CDR3 is TGTGCCAGTAGTCAAGTAGGACTTCCAAACACCATATATTTT.

V usage is TRBV10-3 and J usage is TRBJ2-5; 14 positions match TRBD2. Trimming at V came to 6 bases and at J to 5 bases, leaving 8 bases not matched to a gene. Germline V gene lookup returns CDR1 ENHRY and CDR2 SYGVKD. The CDR3 consists of 16 residues. The CDR3 here is CAIRAGTSGGFETQYF. The CDR3 coding sequence is TGTGCCATCAGGGCCGGGACTAGCGGGGGTTTCGAGACCCAGTACTTC.

V gene TRBV3-1 (or the pseudogene TRBV3-2) combines with J gene TRBJ2-7, with D possibly matching TRBD2 (6 bases). The CDR3 has 15 amino acids. V dropped 4 bases and J dropped 5 bases, with 18 bases sitting between them. The germline V gene encodes CDR1 LGHDT and CDR2 YNNKEL (reference sequence). The CDR3 sequence is CASSLVAASPNEQYF. The CDR3 nucleotides read TGTGCCAGCAGCCTTGTAGCGGCGTCTCCTAACGAGCAGTACTTC.

The gene calls are TRBV3-1 (or the pseudogene TRBV3-2) and TRBJ2-7, with D perhaps TRBD1 (5 bases). V gave up 0 bases and J gave up 6 bases, with 12 bases separating them. The CDR3 is made up of 14 amino acids. CDR1 is LGHDT and CDR2 is YNNKEL in the germline V gene (reference sequence). The DNA of the CDR3 is TGTGCCAGCAGCCAAGAGGTTAGGGGTCGCGAGCAGTACTTC. Protein: CASSQEVRGREQYF.

V usage is TRBV5-1 and J usage is TRBJ2-3; 8 nucleotides agree with TRBD1. V gave up 5 bases and J gave up 0 bases; unmatched junction bases: 2. Germline V gene lookup returns CDR1 SGHRS and CDR2 YFSETQ. The length of the CDR3 is 14 residues. The DNA for the CDR3 is TGCGCCAGCAGTCAGGGGGCCAGCACAGATACGCAGTATTTT. Translated, it gives CASSQGASTDTQYF.

This chain links TRBV11-2 with TRBJ2-1; 11 nucleotides align to TRBD1. The germline gives CDR1 SGHAT, CDR2 FQNNGV. Unmatched junction bases numbered 3, after V lost 4 bases and J lost 1 base. There are 16 residues in the CDR3. The CDR3: CASSWGQGVSYNEQFF. The CDR3 coding sequence is TGTGCCAGCAGCTGGGGACAGGGGGTTTCCTACAATGAGCAGTTCTTC.

This rearrangement joins TRBV6-1 to TRBJ2-1; TRBD2 matches at 7 bases. Germline V gives CDR1 MNHNS, CDR2 SASEGT. V lost 2 bases to trimming and J lost 8 bases; unmatched junction nucleotides: 0. The CDR3 runs to 12 residues. The CDR3 sequence is CASSERGDEQFF. DNA of the CDR3: TGTGCCAGCAGTGAACGGGGGGATGAGCAGTTCTTC.

CDR3 in amino acids: CASSPIGVGYTF. The CDR3 region has the DNA TGTGCCAGCAGTCCCATCGGGGTCGGCTACACCTTC. The V gene is TRBV6-2 or TRBV6-3, the J gene TRBJ1-2; no reliable D call. V gave up 5 bases and J gave up 8 bases, with 12 bases separating them. Germline CDR1 reads MNHEY; CDR2 reads SVGEGT. This CDR3 has 12 amino acids.

In DNA form, the CDR3 reads TGCGCCAGCAGCTTGGGTCAGGCCAACTACAATGAGCAGTTCTTC. Translated: CASSLGQANYNEQFF. The chain links TRBV5-1 to TRBJ2-1, with D unresolved. The CDR3 loop spans 15 amino acids. V lost 0 bases and J lost 3, with 10 bases in between. Germline CDR1 and CDR2: SGHRS and YFSETQ.

This chain uses TRBV27 with TRBJ2-1; TRBD2 matches 14 bases. From germline, CDR1 is MNHEY and CDR2 SMNVEV (reference sequence). After removal of 5 bases from V and 6 bases from J, the junction contained 6 bases not matched to a gene. This CDR3 is 16 amino acids long. CDR3 nucleotides: TGTGCCAGCAGTGTGAGGACTAGCGGGGGGTCCAATGAGCAGTTCTTC. It is translated as CASSVRTSGGSNEQFF.

The chain carries TRBV7-2 and TRBJ1-2; the match to TRBD1 covers 7 bases. Germline CDR1 and CDR2: SGHTA and FQGNSA. The CDR3 is made up of 15 amino acids. J was trimmed by 1 base and V by 1 base; bases with no gene match: 3. CDR3 amino acids: CASSLEPGGNYGYTF. In DNA form, the CDR3 reads TGTGCCAGCAGCTTAGAACCAGGGGGTAACTATGGCTACACCTTC. Together with reference TRBV7-2 and TRBJ1-2, the CDR3 gives the full variable domain: GAGVSQSPSNKVTEKGKDVELRCDPISGHTALYWYRQSLGQGLEFLIYFQGNSAPDKSGLPSDRFSAERTGGSVSTLTIQRTQQEDSAVYLCASSLEPGGNYGYTFGSGTRLTVV.

This clone was detected only a few times. The chain couples TRBV6-5 to TRBJ1-1; 11 bases map to TRBD1. Per germline, CDR1 MNHEY and CDR2 SVGAGI. The CDR3 sequence is 14 residues long. V was clipped by 6 bases and J by 4 bases; unmatched bases: 4. For the CDR3, the DNA is TGTGCCAGCAGGGGACAGGGGGGTATCACTGAAGCTTTCTTT. Residues: CASRGQGGITEAFF.

This chain uses TRBV7-6 with TRBJ2-1; 13 nucleotides line up with TRBD2. The CDR3 covers 15 residues. Germline CDR1 and CDR2: SGHVS and FNYEAQ. V lost 5 bases and J lost 4; bases outside the gene matches: 2. The CDR3 loop is CASSQTSGGYNEQFF. The CDR3 DNA reads as TGTGCCAGCAGCCAGACTAGCGGGGGGTACAATGAGCAGTTCTTC. Based on the CDR3 plus reference TRBV7-6 and TRBJ2-1, the full variable domain is GAGVSQSPRYKVTKRGQDVALRCDPISGHVSLYWYRQALGQGPEFLTYFNYEAQQDKSGLPNDRFSAERPEGSISTLTIQRTEQRDSAMYRCASSQTSGGYNEQFFGPGTRLTVL.

CDR3 DNA: TGCGCCCGGGGCAGGGGATCGGGTGAAGCTTTCTTT. This gives the protein CARGRGSGEAFF. The rearrangement joins TRBV4-3 to TRBJ1-1; possible D gene TRBD1, 6 bases. The V and J ends lost 11 bases and 7 bases respectively, with 17 bases between them. This CDR3 has 12 residues. CDR1 is LGHNA and CDR2 is YSLEER in the germline V gene.

The rearrangement links TRBV7-9 to TRBJ2-2; maybe TRBD1 (6 bases). This CDR3 is 14 amino acids long. The V end lost 3 bases, the J end lost 4 bases, and 9 bases lay between the germline ends. CDR1 SEHNR and CDR2 FQNEAQ come from the germline V gene (reference sequence). The CDR3 DNA is TGTGCCAGCAGCTTCAGGGGAACCACCGGGGAGCTGTTTTTT. Translating gives CASSFRGTTGELFF.

The chain uses TRBV7-6 and TRBJ1-1; tentative D call: TRBD1 (6 bases). Trimming took off 0 bases at V and 0 bases at J, with 11 bases between the two ends. CDR1 is SGHVS and CDR2 is FNYEAQ in the germline V gene. The CDR3 is 16 residues long. The DNA of the CDR3 is TGTGCCAGCAGCTTAGCTCAGACAGGACTGAACACTGAAGCTTTCTTT. As protein: CASSLAQTGLNTEAFF.

The chain joins TRBV11-3 to TRBJ1-6, with 9 bases aligning to TRBD1. The junction had 1 base not matched to a gene; V was cut back by 3 bases and J by 7 bases. The CDR3 has 14 amino acids. CDR1 is SGHNT and CDR2 is YENEEA in the germline V gene. CDR3 DNA: TGTGCCAGCAGCTTCGGACAGGGGAATTCACCCCTCCACTTT. Translated, it gives CASSFGQGNSPLHF.

The chain carries TRBV2 and TRBJ1-4; D gene ambiguous. The germline gives CDR1 SNHLY, CDR2 FYNNEI. V was cut by 6 bases and J by 0 bases, with 5 bases left in between. This CDR3 is 13 amino acids long. CDR3 nucleotides: TGTGCCAGCAGCGGGGCAACTAATGAAAAACTGTTTTTT. This codes for CASSGATNEKLFF.

The chain links TRBV29-1 to TRBJ1-2; D is uncertain. V was shortened by 6 bases and J by 2 bases, with 7 bases between the two germline ends. This CDR3 region has 11 residues. CDR1 and CDR2 from the germline V gene are SQVTM and ANQGSEA. This CDR3 reads CSVIENYGYTF. The CDR3 nucleotides are TGCAGCGTAATCGAGAACTATGGCTACACCTTC.

This clone was counted a few times. The rearrangement uses TRBV7-2 and TRBJ1-2; D gene uncertain. This CDR3 is 14 amino acids long. CDR1 is SGHTA, CDR2 FQGNSA, per germline. V gave up 2 bases and J gave up 3 bases, with 10 bases separating them. The CDR3 protein is CASSLLVQDYGYTF. CDR3 DNA: TGTGCCAGCAGCTTATTGGTACAAGACTATGGCTACACCTTC.

V usage is TRBV4-3 and J usage is TRBJ2-5, with a possible D match to TRBD2 (6 bases). CDR3 length equals 15 residues. Looked up from germline, CDR1 is LGHNA and CDR2 is YSLEER. V lost 9 bases and J 5 bases, leaving 22 bases between the germline ends. The CDR3 DNA reads as TGCGCCAGTTTAGTTGGGGCGGGGCCGCAGGAGACCCAGTACTTC. It yields the protein CASLVGAGPQETQYF.

The V gene is TRBV24-1, the J gene TRBJ2-7, with a weak D call TRBD1 (5 bases). CDR1 KGHDR and CDR2 SFDVKD come from the germline V gene. This CDR3 comprises 11 residues. V lost 4 bases and J 6 bases, leaving 6 bases between the germline ends. The CDR3 loop reads CATSDRAEQYF. DNA of the CDR3: TGTGCCACCAGTGACAGGGCCGAGCAGTACTTC.

The rearrangement links TRBV6-5 to TRBJ2-3, with TRBD1 matching over 9 bases. Germline V gene sequence: CDR1 MNHEY, CDR2 SVGAGI. This CDR3 is 15 amino acids long. V lost 6 bases to trimming and J lost 6 bases; unmatched junction nucleotides: 10. CDR3: CASRLGQGLADTQYF. The CDR3 DNA reads as TGTGCCAGCAGACTAGGACAGGGGTTAGCGGATACGCAGTATTTT.

The chain carries TRBV18 and TRBJ1-2; a possible D gene is TRBD1 (5 bases). This CDR3 spans 16 amino acids. The germline V gene encodes CDR1 KGHSH and CDR2 LQKENI. Trimming took off 3 bases at V and 4 bases at J, with 18 bases between the two ends. The CDR3: CASSPPGFGGGYGYTF. The CDR3 bases are TGTGCCAGCTCACCCCCAGGTTTCGGGGGAGGCTATGGCTACACCTTC.

The chain joins TRBV7-3 to TRBJ2-3, with 7 bases fitting TRBD2. This CDR3 spans 16 amino acids. Germline trimming cut 1 base from V and 2 bases from J; bases unmatched to any gene: 6. CDR1 is SGHTA and CDR2 is FQGTGA in the germline V gene. The CDR3 coding sequence is TGTGCCAGCAGCTTAAGTATGGCGGGGGACACAGATACGCAGTATTTT. Its translation is CASSLSMAGDTDTQYF. Full variable domain (outside the CDR3, taken from reference TRBV7-3 and TRBJ2-3): GAGVSQTPSNKVTEKGKYVELRCDPISGHTALYWYRQSLGQGPEFLIYFQGTGAADDSGLPNDRFFAVRPEGSVSTLKIQRTERGDSAVYLCASSLSMAGDTDTQYFGPGTRLTVL.

This chain uses TRBV12-5 with TRBJ1-1; 7 positions match TRBD1. Germline CDR1 LGHNT, CDR2 FRNRAP. This CDR3 has 14 amino acids. Losses at the gene ends were 7 bases for V and 6 bases for J; bases not matched to a gene: 11. The CDR3 DNA is TGTGCTAGTGCCCTGACAGGGCTCGGGTCTGAAGCTTTCTTT. Encoded protein: CASALTGLGSEAFF.